The 28 T cell receptor beta chains listed next were all sequenced from one sample in a study of blood T cells in healthy people across ages. A second about 7 to 12 cycle PCR used barcoded and J-beta primers. TCRdb used MiXCR to reprocess the 5' RACE reads, holding one entry per CDR3 protein. Here the sample spans roughly 680,000 distinct CDR3 sequences, 52% being singletons. Sequencing was performed on blood. All receptors come from a woman aged 80 or over in good health.

This chain links TRBV27 with TRBJ2-5; 9 nucleotides match TRBD2. V was clipped by 3 bases and J by 2 bases; unmatched bases: 10. CDR1 is MNHEY and CDR2 is SMNVEV in the germline V gene (reference sequence). The CDR3 sequence is 17 residues long. The DNA for the CDR3 is TGTGCCAGCAGTTTGTACCGCCCTAGCGGGGAACAAGAGACCCAGTACTTC. Amino acid sequence: CASSLYRPSGEQETQYF.

The CDR3 sequence is CAVAGTSGRSYNEQFF. The CDR3 region has the DNA TGTGCCGTCGCCGGGACTAGCGGGAGATCCTACAATGAGCAGTTCTTC. The chain has TRBV15 and TRBJ2-1, with TRBD2 matching 14 bases. After removal of 11 bases from V and 1 base from J, the junction contained 7 bases not matched to a gene. Germline CDR1 reads LNHNV; CDR2 reads YYDKDF (reference sequence). The CDR3 has 16 residues.

Turning to this clonotype: A single base separates this from a much larger clone, so it may be a read error. This chain links TRBV2 with TRBJ2-1, with unresolved D. With 3 bases removed from V and 13 bases from J, the gap between germline ends came to 22 bases. CDR3 length equals 15 residues. Germline V gene sequence: CDR1 SNHLY, CDR2 FYNNEI. The CDR3 loop reads CASSDGPRVRETQFF. The CDR3 coding sequence is TGTGCCAGCAGTGACGGGCCTAGAGTGCGAGAGACCCAGTTCTTC.

The chain is built from TRBV7-9 and TRBJ2-1; 10 bases fit TRBD2. V lost 5 bases to trimming and J lost 6 bases; unmatched junction nucleotides: 10. The CDR3 consists of 16 residues. CDR1 SEHNR and CDR2 FQNEAQ come from the germline V gene (reference sequence). CDR3 in DNA: TGTGCCAGCAGCCTAACCAGCGGGAGGGCCGCCAATGAGCAGTTCTTC. Amino acids: CASSLTSGRAANEQFF.

This clonotype was recorded a few times. A much larger clone lies one base from this, so it may be a read error. The CDR3 coding sequence is TGTGCCAGCAGCCCCGGGACTAGCGACTACGAGCAGTACTTC. Protein sequence: CASSPGTSDYEQYF. The J gene is TRBJ2-7, the V gene TRBV5-5, with 10 bases matching TRBD2. The CDR3 spans 14 residues. With V trimmed by 4 bases and J by 3 bases, 4 bases remained unmatched. Germline V CDR1 and CDR2: SGHKS, YYEKEE (reference sequence).

V usage is TRBV29-1 and J usage is TRBJ2-5; 10 nucleotides line up with TRBD1. The DNA end lines up better with TRBJ2-7; the J call may be wrong. CDR1 is SQVTM, CDR2 ANQGSEA, per germline. The CDR3 runs 15 residues. The CDR3 sequence: CSVEARGQGFDEQYF. In DNA, the CDR3 is TGCAGCGTTGAAGCTCGGGGACAGGGGTTCGACGAGCAGTACTTC.

As for this clonotype: Being one base from a much bigger clone, this may be a read error. The chain joins TRBV5-6 to TRBJ1-1; D gene unclear. The germline V gene has CDR1 SGHDT and CDR2 YYEEEE. The V end was cut by 7 bases, the J end by 4 bases, with 14 bases between. CDR3 size: 13 residues. This chain's CDR3 is CASATGESTEAFF. Written as DNA, the CDR3 is TGTGCCAGCGCCACCGGGGAGAGCACTGAAGCTTTCTTT.

This clonotype was recorded many times. The rearrangement uses TRBV25-1 and TRBJ2-1; tentative D call: TRBD1 (5 bases). The CDR3 has 15 residues. Germline CDR1 MGHDK, CDR2 SYGVNS. Trimming stripped 5 bases from V and 6 bases from J, with 17 bases between. Here the CDR3 reads CASSLTGSLGNEQFF. Here the CDR3 DNA reads TGTGCCAGCAGTCTAACAGGATCATTGGGCAATGAGCAGTTCTTC. Looking up the rest from reference TRBV25-1 and TRBJ2-1 gives the full variable domain: EADIYQTPRYLVIGTGKKITLECSQTMGHDKMYWYQQDPGMELHLIHYSYGVNSTEKGDLSSESTVSRIRTEHFPLTLESARPSHTSQYLCASSLTGSLGNEQFFGPGTRLTVL.

This clonotype is a singleton in its sample. A much more abundant neighbour one base away suggests this may be a read error. V and J are TRBV12-3 or TRBV12-4 and TRBJ1-6; weak D call: TRBD1 (5 bases). The CDR3 covers 16 residues. DNA of the CDR3: TGTGCCAGCAGCCCCTGGACACAGCCCCAGGTTTCACCCCCCCACTTT. Its protein is CASSPWTQPQVSPPHF.

At least ten counts were recorded for this clonotype. This chain connects TRBV9 to TRBJ2-1, with D unresolved. This CDR3 spans 11 amino acids. Germline V gene data show CDR1 as SGDLS and CDR2 as YYNGEE. V lost 1 base to trimming and J lost 7 bases, with 3 bases between them. The DNA for the CDR3 is TGTGCCAGCAGCGTAACAAATGAGCAGTTCTTC. Protein sequence: CASSVTNEQFF. The full variable domain, its missing parts supplied by reference TRBV9 and TRBJ2-1, is DSGVTQTPKHLITATGQRVTLRCSPRSGDLSVYWYQQSLDQGLQFLIQYYNGEERAKGNILERFSAQQFPDLHSELNLSSLELGDSALYFCASSVTNEQFFGPGTRLTVL.

Notes on this clonotype: This may come from a read error, since a much larger clone is one base off. The rearrangement joins TRBV12-3 or TRBV12-4 to TRBJ2-1; possible D gene TRBD1, 5 bases. The last part of the DNA fits TRBJ2-7 better; the J call may be wrong. The CDR3 length is 16 residues. The CDR3 DNA reads TGTGCCAGCAGCACAGGAGCCTTTAGCTCCTACAATGAGCAGTACTTC. It specifies CASSTGAFSSYNEQYF.

This clonotype showed up just a few times. V gene TRBV5-1 combines with J gene TRBJ2-2; TRBD2 matches 10 bases. Trimming removed 5 bases from V and 6 bases from J; junction bases left unmatched: 7. The V gene's germline CDR1 is SGHRS and CDR2 YFSETQ. The length of the CDR3 is 15 residues. CDR3 residues: CASRVGSGRSGELFF. The CDR3 DNA sequence: TGCGCCAGCAGAGTTGGTAGCGGGAGGTCCGGGGAGCTGTTTTTT.

V usage is TRBV7-2 and J usage is TRBJ1-4, with D tentatively TRBD1 (5 bases). Per germline, CDR1 SGHTA and CDR2 FQGNSA. This CDR3 comprises 15 residues. V lost 7 bases and J 7 bases, leaving 19 bases between the germline ends. The DNA for the CDR3 is TGTGCCAGCACTAAAACCGGGACTAAAGGTGAAAAACTGTTTTTT. Protein: CASTKTGTKGEKLFF.

The chain's CDR3 is CSAKGDYEQYF. The CDR3 DNA sequence: TGCAGTGCTAAGGGGGACTACGAGCAGTACTTC. V gene TRBV20-1 combines with J gene TRBJ2-7, with D maybe TRBD1 (6 bases). The CDR3 is made up of 11 amino acids. The germline V and J ends were trimmed by 4 bases and 3 bases, with 7 bases remaining between them. Per the germline V gene, CDR1 is DFQATT and CDR2 is SNEGSKA (reference sequence).

The gene calls are TRBV12-3 or TRBV12-4 and TRBJ2-5, with TRBD1 identical over 7 bases. The CDR3 extends over 14 amino acids. After removal of 4 bases from V and 5 bases from J, the junction contained 7 bases not matched to a gene. In nucleotides, the CDR3 is TGTGCCAGCAGTTCTAACAGGGGACCGGAGACCCAGTACTTC. Amino acids: CASSSNRGPETQYF.

The chain couples TRBV20-1 to TRBJ2-1; 8 bases fit TRBD2. V lost 3 bases to trimming and J lost 6 bases; unmatched junction nucleotides: 13. CDR3 size: 16 residues. Per the germline V gene, CDR1 is DFQATT and CDR2 is SNEGSKA (reference sequence). The CDR3 DNA reads TGCAGTGCTAGGGTCCGGGGCGGGAGGTTAGGCAATGAGCAGTTCTTC. Translated: CSARVRGGRLGNEQFF.

The chain employs TRBV11-2 and TRBJ1-1, with 7 bases fitting TRBD1. The CDR3 loop spans 11 amino acids. The junction had 9 bases not matched to a gene; V was cut back by 7 bases and J by 13 bases. Germline CDR1 reads SGHAT; CDR2 reads FQNNGV. The CDR3 reads CASTSGGAVFF. CDR3 DNA sequence: TGTGCCAGCACCTCAGGGGGGGCAGTTTTCTTT.

This clonotype was picked up many times. The chain is built from TRBV5-6 and TRBJ2-5; D is perhaps TRBD2 (5 bases). The CDR3 covers 14 residues. Germline V gene lookup returns CDR1 SGHDT and CDR2 YYEEEE. V lost 2 bases and J lost 2, with 10 bases in between. The CDR3 DNA sequence: TGTGCCAGCAGCTTAGTTGGAGGACAAGAGACCCAGTACTTC. This sequence encodes CASSLVGGQETQYF.

A few counts support this clonotype. A much larger clone lies a single base off, so this may be a read error. The V gene is TRBV28, the J gene TRBJ2-7, with no clear D. Germline CDR1 is MDHEN and CDR2 is SYDVKM. Trimming stripped 1 base from V and 7 bases from J, with 20 bases between. The CDR3 totals 16 residues. The CDR3, as DNA: TGTGCCAGCAGTTTATATGGGGAATTGGTCGCCAATGAGCAGTACTTC. This encodes CASSLYGELVANEQYF.

V and J are TRBV3-1 and TRBJ2-7, with TRBD1 matching over 9 bases. The CDR3 sequence is 17 residues long. V lost 2 bases, J lost 7 bases, and 15 bases stayed unmatched. CDR1 is LGHDT and CDR2 is YNNKEL in the germline V gene (reference sequence). The CDR3 sequence: CASSQKVTDRGYNEQYF. The CDR3 region has the DNA TGTGCCAGCAGCCAAAAAGTGACGGACAGGGGCTACAATGAGCAGTACTTC.

The V and J genes are TRBV12-3 or TRBV12-4 and TRBJ1-1; TRBD1 matches 8 bases. Trimming removed 6 bases from V and 5 bases from J; junction bases left unmatched: 8. The CDR3 runs to 14 residues. The CDR3 spells CASRYDRGGTEAFF. The DNA of the CDR3 is TGTGCCAGCAGATACGACAGGGGAGGTACTGAAGCTTTCTTT.

The chain carries TRBV7-2 and TRBJ2-7; TRBD1 might be the D (6 bases). Trimming pared 1 base from V and 8 bases from J, leaving 12 bases between. The germline V gene has CDR1 SGHTA and CDR2 FQGNSA. The CDR3 length is 13 residues. The CDR3 DNA sequence: TGTGCCAGCAGCTTAGTGTCGGGACAAAAGCAGTACTTC. As protein: CASSLVSGQKQYF.

Many counts were recorded for this clonotype. The V and J genes are TRBV6-1 and TRBJ2-1; 9 bases fit TRBD1. Germline V lookup: CDR1 MNHNS, CDR2 SASEGT. The CDR3 spans 16 residues. V lost 8 bases to trimming and J lost 0 bases; unmatched junction nucleotides: 8. The CDR3 DNA reads TGTGCCAGCCAGACAGGGGGGGGAATCTCCTACAATGAGCAGTTCTTC. Translation gives CASQTGGGISYNEQFF.

The gene calls are TRBV11-3 and TRBJ2-1, with D uncertain. Trimming cost V 0 bases and J 5 bases, with 5 bases left between them. Germline V lookup: CDR1 SGHNT, CDR2 YENEEA. This CDR3 is 13 amino acids long. For the CDR3, the DNA is TGTGCCAGCAGCTTAGATCCAGACAATGAGCAGTTCTTC. Protein sequence: CASSLDPDNEQFF.

This clonotype showed up many times. The chain uses TRBV12-3 or TRBV12-4 and TRBJ2-1; D unclear. The germline V and J ends were trimmed by 6 bases and 6 bases, with 9 bases remaining between them. The CDR3 runs 12 residues. Written as DNA, the CDR3 is TGTGCCAGCAGGCCATATCGCAATGAGCAGTTCTTC. Protein sequence: CASRPYRNEQFF.

V usage is TRBV7-2 and J usage is TRBJ1-2, with a weak D call TRBD1 (5 bases). This CDR3 region has 15 residues. Looked up from germline, CDR1 is SGHTA and CDR2 is FQGNSA. Between the trimmed V and J ends, which lost 0 bases and 2 bases, there was a span of 10 bases. DNA of the CDR3: TGTGCCAGCAGCTTAGCAGTTCGGACAAACTATGGCTACACCTTC. Protein sequence: CASSLAVRTNYGYTF.

This clonotype was found once. This sequence may be a read error, since a much larger clone differs from it by one base. The rearrangement joins TRBV9 to TRBJ2-1, with 8 positions matching TRBD1. Looked up from germline, CDR1 is SGDLS and CDR2 is YYNGEE. Trimming at V came to 0 bases and at J to 10 bases, leaving 9 bases not matched to a gene. CDR3 length equals 15 residues. The CDR3 nucleotides are TGTGCCAGCAGCGTAGCTACAGGGGGTCCGAGGGAGCAGTTCTTC. Translation: CASSVATGGPREQFF.

The table lists this clonotype with a few counts. The V call is TRBV10-3, the J call TRBJ1-5, with a possible D match to TRBD1 (6 bases). The CDR3 length is 14 residues. V was shortened by 4 bases and J by 7 bases, with 14 bases between the two germline ends. CDR1 is ENHRY, CDR2 SYGVKD, per germline. CDR3 amino acids: CAISVGGQKQPQHF. Here the CDR3 DNA reads TGTGCCATCAGTGTTGGGGGGCAGAAGCAGCCCCAGCATTTT.